This entry concerns a single T cell receptor (beta chain). This clonotype was seen many times. Its binding antigen is unknown. No qualities accompany the bases; no much larger clone lies one base away. Counted from cysteine to phenylalanine, this CDR3 has 13 amino acids. The retained sequence is limited to the CDR3, 39 bases, with the frame set at the first base. The germline V gene provides CDR1 SNHLY and CDR2 FYNNEI. V sheds 3 bases and J sheds 4 bases, leaving 9 bases between their ends. A patient counted as having stable Graves' hyperthyroidism if no progression to ophthalmopathy occurred over 18 months of follow-up. Hyperthyroidism patients were newly diagnosed, with disease duration under 2 months, and aged 18 to 65 years. Exclusion was applied to patients with uncontrolled infections, other autoimmune diseases, pregnancy or lactation. Clinical symptoms, serum thyroxine and TRAb, thyroid ultrasound, and orbital computed tomography formed the basis for the diagnoses. PBMCs were isolated from about 9.2 ml of fresh peripheral blood by Ficoll-Paque density gradient centrifugation. Trizol reagent was used to extract total RNA, and RNA quality was then checked on an Agilent 2100 Bioanalyzer.

The data stem from a study of T cells in Graves' hyperthyroidism and ophthalmopathy (dated by TCRdb to between 2018 and 2020). Turning to the overall study: Peripheral blood was sampled at the time of initial diagnosis, prior to any treatment. To identify TCR V-J signatures that set the groups apart, the researchers used a discovery cohort of roughly 100 patients, made up of under 45 with Graves' ophthalmopathy and some 55 with stable Graves' hyperthyroidism. Prospective prediction of ophthalmopathy was tested in an independent validation cohort consisting of some 19 hyperthyroidism patients and over 15 patients who later progressed to ophthalmopathy. The roughly 100 discovery patients were divided at random into training and test sets in a 7:3 ratio. The study also compared thyroid tissue and blood T-cell repertoires from 6 or 7 Graves' hyperthyroidism patients. Once sampling was done, hyperthyroidism patients were given methimazole at a starting dose of 30 mg daily, whereas ophthalmopathy patients were given high-dose intravenous methylprednisolone. The paper describes TCR Vbeta CDR3 sequencing of 135 peripheral blood samples, made up of about 41 ophthalmopathy patients, approximately 73 hyperthyroidism patients and 17 progressor patients.

Findings and caveats that apply to the study as a whole: In validation, progression to ophthalmopathy was predicted by the model with 55% to 71% sensitivity and 72.22% specificity, a median of around 6.5 months before onset. Ophthalmopathy was separated from stable hyperthyroidism by a 13 V-J signature model, with approximately 90% sensitivity and about 81% specificity obtained in cross-validation and 80%/75% obtained in testing. Sample size was not statistically predetermined, and investigators were not blinded to group allocation. Most expanded thyroid clonotypes (frequency above 0.001) were also detected in blood, a finding suggesting that blood repertoires may reflect thyroid immune responses.

Amplification of TCR beta CDR3 regions was carried out from RNA transcripts. For the first round of RT-PCR on the TCR CDR3, the HTBI primer set was used together with the Qiagen OneStep RT-PCR kit. Libraries were constructed in a second round of multiplex PCR, after which size selection and purification were carried out. Paired-end sequencing of the libraries was performed with 100 bp reads on an Illumina HiSeq2000. On the authors' methods: SOAPnuke was used to process the raw data, removing reads that contained adapters or uncalled bases, had a mean Phred below 15, or lacked an exact match to the constant primer or identifier. High-quality paired reads were merged with COPE v1.2.5, and unique nucleotide sequences were defined as clonotypes. MiTCR v1.1 was used to align the clonotypes against IMGT TRBV, TRBD and TRBJ reference segments. The analysis included only V-J combinations with a frequency above 0.0001, which together covered approximately 99% of the repertoires. The TCS score was defined as F50 (clonal expansion) divided by E x V (chaos), with BLOSUM62-based TCRdist calculated between CDR3 peptides within each V-J. Welch's t-statistics and random forest reduced approximately 520 V-J features to some 14, which were used in a naive Bayes classifier (R e1071). TCRdb cleaned the public reads at Q25 with fastp, built clones with MiXCR and kept in-frame beta chains. Entries are consolidated by CDR3 protein sequence, retaining the most common genes and DNA. In this record, the V and J calls reflect TCRdb's handling and not the investigators' own analysis. The sample table records about 700,000 distinct CDR3 sequences; 14% of these occur just once. The ten largest clones capture roughly a tenth of the sample.

The V and J genes are TRBV2 and TRBJ2-5; the D gene is unclear. This receptor was identified in a woman between 18 and 29 years old with Graves' hyperthyroidism. The sequencing input was blood. The DNA sequence follows: TGTGCCAGCAGTGATCGAGTCCTAGAGACCCAGTACTTC. Translated, it gives CASSDRVLETQYF.